This TCR beta chain was recorded in a study of cytomegalovirus exposure and HLA in healthy donors. Findings and limits, study-wide: As a later analysis showed, a missense DCLRE1C variant was linked to trimming of TCR beta V- and J-genes. Most observed TCR sequences were rare, whereas some public TCRs were detected in many donors. At a 0.05 false discovery rate, a later analysis found over 15,000 TCR beta sequences to be associated with HLA alleles.

Per the germline V gene, CDR1 is LNHDA and CDR2 is SQIVND (reference sequence). The CDR3 length is 17 residues. Trimming took 3 bases from V and 5 from J; bases not matched to a gene: 13. With 60 Vbeta and 13 Jbeta primers, the PCR was carried out. Profiled with immunoSEQ multiplex PCR; TCRdb holds only in-frame clones, not every one. The sample lists approximately 100,000 clones; about three quarters were seen once. As for this clone: What it recognizes is unknown.

This clonotype was sampled from a man between 60 and 75 years old in good health and CMV-seropositive. Sequencing was done on a sample of PBMCs. The chain employs TRBV19 and TRBJ1-1; 9 bases line up with TRBD1. CDR3 bases: TGTGCCAGTAGTATTAATCGGGACAGGGTACGCCGTACTGAAGCTTTCTTT. Translating it yields CASSINRDRVRRTEAFF.